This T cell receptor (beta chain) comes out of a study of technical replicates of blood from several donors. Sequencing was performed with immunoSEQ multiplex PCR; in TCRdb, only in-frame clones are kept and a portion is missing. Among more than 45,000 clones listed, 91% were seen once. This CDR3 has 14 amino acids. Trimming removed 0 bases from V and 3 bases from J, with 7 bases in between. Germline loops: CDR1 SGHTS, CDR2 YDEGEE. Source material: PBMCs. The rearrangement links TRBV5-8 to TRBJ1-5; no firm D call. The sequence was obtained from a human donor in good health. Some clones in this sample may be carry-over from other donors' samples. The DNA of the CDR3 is TGTGCCAGCAGCTTGGCGGGTCCCAATCAGCCCCAGCATTTT. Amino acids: CASSLAGPNQPQHF.